This T cell receptor beta chain was sequenced in a study of T cell repertoires in cytomegalovirus infection. TCRdb reanalysed the reads using MiXCR and keeps one entry per CDR3 protein. The table lists 250,000 or so distinct CDR3 sequences, around 12% of them singletons. Trimming pared 3 bases from V and 0 bases from J, leaving 11 bases between. Germline CDR1 reads KGHDR; CDR2 reads SFDVKD. The CDR3 extends over 16 amino acids. Sequencing was done on a sample of PBMCs. This receptor was taken from a human donor in good health (CMV status not recorded). Some clones in this sample may be carry-over from other donors' samples. This sequence joins TRBV24-1 and TRBJ2-1; D might be TRBD2 (5 bases). The CDR3 bases are TGTGCCACCAGTGATAGGCGGACTCGCTCCTACAATGAGCAGTTCTTC. This sequence encodes CATSDRRTRSYNEQFF.